The 8 T cell receptor beta chains below all came from one sample that was sequenced in a study of blood T cells in healthy people across ages. For the second PCR, which ran for about 6 to 11 cycles, a sample-barcoded 5' primer and a J-beta primer mix were used. TCRdb ran MiXCR on the 5' RACE reads and lists one entry per CDR3 protein. The sample lists roughly 800,000 distinct CDR3 sequences, around a quarter seen once, with approximately 3.7% in the top ten. The same data also went into a second study, on T cells of mothers and their children.

Sequencing was done on a sample of blood. Receptors were obtained from a boy younger than 18 in good health.

There are a few counts of this clonotype. This chain links TRBV4-1 with TRBJ2-1, with 11 positions matching TRBD2. Germline CDR1 and CDR2: MGHRA and YSYEKL. Trimming at V came to 4 bases and at J to 7 bases, leaving 6 bases not matched to a gene. The CDR3 runs 15 residues. Here the CDR3 reads CASSLAGGPENEQFF. CDR3 sequence (DNA): TGCGCCAGCAGCCTAGCGGGAGGGCCGGAGAATGAGCAGTTCTTC.

This clonotype was observed a few times. The genes are TRBV7-2 and TRBJ2-3; D unresolved. This CDR3 has 14 residues. Germline CDR1 reads SGHTA; CDR2 reads FQGNSA. The V end lost 3 bases, the J end lost 2 bases, and 9 bases lay between the germline ends. Here the CDR3 reads CASSFWQFTDTQYF. The CDR3 bases are TGTGCCAGCAGCTTTTGGCAGTTCACAGATACGCAGTATTTT. The whole variable domain, filled in from reference TRBV7-2 and TRBJ2-3, reads GAGVSQSPSNKVTEKGKDVELRCDPISGHTALYWYRQSLGQGLEFLIYFQGNSAPDKSGLPSDRFSAERTGGSVSTLTIQRTQQEDSAVYLCASSFWQFTDTQYFGPGTRLTVL.

In its sample, this clonotype was seen a few times. The genes are TRBV11-2 and TRBJ1-2; D is perhaps TRBD1 (5 bases). Trimming stripped 5 bases from V and 4 bases from J, with 11 bases between. The CDR3 sequence is 13 residues long. The germline V gene encodes CDR1 SGHAT and CDR2 FQNNGV. CDR3 bases: TGTGCCAGCAGCCAGGGAGGAAGCTATGGCTACACCTTC. It codes for CASSQGGSYGYTF.

The V call is TRBV6-6, the J call TRBJ1-1; D is ambiguous. The CDR3 length is 12 residues. Germline CDR1 MNHNY, CDR2 SVGAGI (reference sequence). Trimming stripped 4 bases from V and 1 base from J, with 4 bases between. CDR3 sequence: CASSWPNTEAFF. The CDR3 DNA is TGTGCCAGCAGTTGGCCGAACACTGAAGCTTTCTTT.

The CDR3 region is CASSFLRQAGGNEQFF. In DNA form, the CDR3 reads TGTGCCAGCAGTTTTCTTCGACAGGCCGGCGGGAATGAGCAGTTCTTC. The chain employs TRBV27 and TRBJ2-1, with D possibly matching TRBD1 (6 bases). Trimming stripped 3 bases from V and 7 bases from J, with 19 bases between. In germline, CDR1 is MNHEY, CDR2 SMNVEV (reference sequence). CDR3 length: 16 amino acids.

This sequence joins TRBV28 and TRBJ2-3, with D maybe TRBD2 (6 bases). The CDR3 extends over 17 amino acids. Germline V gene lookup returns CDR1 MDHEN and CDR2 SYDVKM. Trimming stripped 4 bases from V and 3 bases from J, with 20 bases between. CDR3 protein: CASSSLGYRRETDTQYF. The CDR3 region has the DNA TGTGCCAGCAGTTCTCTGGGCTATCGGAGGGAGACAGATACGCAGTATTTT. The full variable domain, with the rest looked up from reference TRBV28 and TRBJ2-3, is DVKVTQSSRYLVKRTGEKVFLECVQDMDHENMFWYRQDPGLGLRLIYFSYDVKMKEKGDIPEGYSVSREKKERFSLILESASTNQTSMYLCASSSLGYRRETDTQYFGPGTRLTVL.

This clonotype has more than one count but fewer than ten. This chain connects TRBV10-2 to TRBJ2-3; TRBD1 matches 9 bases. The germline CDR1 and CDR2 sequences are WSHSY and SAAADI. This CDR3 spans 16 amino acids. J gave up 4 bases and V 7 bases, and 12 bases lay outside the gene matches. CDR3 in amino acids: CASKGVTGGGADTQYF. CDR3 bases: TGCGCCAGCAAAGGGGTTACAGGGGGCGGCGCAGATACGCAGTATTTT.

The rearrangement uses TRBV30 and TRBJ1-1; no clear D gene. CDR1 and CDR2 from the germline V gene are GTSNPN and SVGIG (reference sequence). The CDR3 has 11 residues. Trimming removed 4 bases from V and 6 bases from J, with 9 bases in between. Written as DNA, the CDR3 is TGTGCCTGGATTGGGTTTGCTGAAGCTTTCTTT. Encoded protein: CAWIGFAEAFF.